These T cell receptor beta chains were read from a single sample in a study of cytomegalovirus exposure and HLA in healthy donors. Profiling relied on immunoSEQ multiplex PCR, and the TCRdb table lists in-frame clones only, not all of them. The table shows approximately 100,000 clones, with roughly 85% occurring only once. Sample: PBMCs. The source is a woman between 40 and 55 years old in good health and CMV-seronegative. Each CDR3 is given with its conserved first and last residue. D genes are given only for firm matches. The size entry is marked missing in some rows and otherwise reads once, few, many or a size class.

NA,TRBJ1-4,NA,TRBV5-1,TGCGCCAGCAGCTCCATCGGGGACATGGAAAAACTGTTTTTT,CASSSIGDMEKLFF
NA,TRBJ2-1,NA,TRBV5-6,TGTGCCAGCAGCTTCAGGTTCAGCTCCTACAATGAGCAGTTCTTC,CASSFRFSSYNEQFF
TRBD2,TRBJ2-2,NA,TRBV28,TGTGCCAGCAGTTGGAACCCTAGCGGGACGAACACCGGGGAGCTGTTTTTT,CASSWNPSGTNTGELFF
TRBD1,TRBJ1-1,NA,TRBV6-4,TGTGCCAGCAGTGAAGATCCGGACAGGCTGGTCACTGAAGCTTTCTTT,CASSEDPDRLVTEAFF
NA,TRBJ1-5,NA,TRBV28,TGTGCCAGCAGTTTTATTTCTGGCAAGTCAGATCAGCCCCAGCATTTT,CASSFISGKSDQPQHF
NA,TRBJ1-2,NA,TRBV19,TGTGCCAGTAGTACCCCCCCCCGCGACTATGGCTACACCTTC,CASSTPPRDYGYTF
NA,TRBJ1-4,few,TRBV28,TGTGCCAGCGGGACGGGGGGCGACAGTAATGAAAAACTGTTTTTT,CASGTGGDSNEKLFF
TRBD1,TRBJ2-2,NA,TRBV19,TGTGCCAGTAGTATCCAGGGGGAGACCGGGGAGCTGTTTTTT,CASSIQGETGELFF
TRBD1,TRBJ2-2,NA,TRBV19,TGTGCCAGTAGTAGAACCGGGACAGGGGGCAACGGGGAGCTGTTTTTT,CASSRTGTGGNGELFF
TRBD1,TRBJ1-2,NA,TRBV6-5,TGTGCCAGCAGTTACTCGGAGAGGACAGGGACCTATGGCTACACCTTC,CASSYSERTGTYGYTF
TRBD1,TRBJ2-7,NA,TRBV20-1,TGCAGTGCTAGAGACCAGGGGGCTGGGAACTTC,CSARDQGAGNF
NA,TRBJ1-1,once,TRBV19,TGTGCCAGTAGTATCCCCAGGACTGAAGCTTTCTTT,CASSIPRTEAFF
NA,TRBJ1-2,NA,TRBV5-6,TGTGCCAGCAGCTTGGTGATAGCTAACTATGGCTACACCTTC,CASSLVIANYGYTF
NA,TRBJ2-3,NA,TRBV14,TGTGCCAGCAGCCAATGGGGGGCAGATACGCAGTATTTT,CASSQWGADTQYF
NA,TRBJ2-1,once,TRBV2,TGTGCCAGCAGCCTCACCGGAGGGGCCTACAATGAGCAGTTCTTC,CASSLTGGAYNEQFF
NA,TRBJ2-3,NA,TRBV19,TGTGCCAGCCGACGGACAGAAAGCACAGATACGCAGTATTTT,CASRRTESTDTQYF
TRBD2,TRBJ2-1,NA,TRBV5-4,TGTGCCAGCAGCTTATCCCAGCGGGGGGGCCGTAATGAGCAGTTCTTC,CASSLSQRGGRNEQFF